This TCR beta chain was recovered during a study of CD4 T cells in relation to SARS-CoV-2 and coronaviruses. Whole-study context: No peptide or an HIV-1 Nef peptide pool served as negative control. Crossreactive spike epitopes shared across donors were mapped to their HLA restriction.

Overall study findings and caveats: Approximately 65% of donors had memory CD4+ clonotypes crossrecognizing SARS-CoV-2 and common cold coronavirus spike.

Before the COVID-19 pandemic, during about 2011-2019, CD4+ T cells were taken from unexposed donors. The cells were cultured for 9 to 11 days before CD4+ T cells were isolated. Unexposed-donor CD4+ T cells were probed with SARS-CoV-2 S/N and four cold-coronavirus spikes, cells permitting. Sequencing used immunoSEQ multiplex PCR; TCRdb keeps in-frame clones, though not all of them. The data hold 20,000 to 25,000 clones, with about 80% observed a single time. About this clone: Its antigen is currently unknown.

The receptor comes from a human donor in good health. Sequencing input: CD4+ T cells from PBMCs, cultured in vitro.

The CDR3 here is CATSTGSYEQYF. The CDR3 DNA is TGTGCCACCAGTACGGGGTCCTACGAGCAGTACTTC. This sequence joins TRBV24-1 and TRBJ2-7; possibly TRBD2 for D (5 bases). The CDR3 runs to 12 residues. V lost 6 bases, J lost 1 base, and 6 bases lay in between. Germline CDR1 reads KGHDR; CDR2 reads SFDVKD.